The clone carrying this T cell receptor (beta chain) was picked up a small number of times. The antigen remains unidentified. The junction had 1 base not matched to a gene; V was cut back by 0 bases and J by 1 base. The CDR3 consists of 15 residues. In germline, CDR1 is MGHRA, CDR2 YSYEKL. The record originates from a study of CD8 T cells in ankylosing spondylitis. Quantitative barcoded 5'-RACE was used to prepare TCR beta libraries. TCRdb fed the 5' RACE reads into MiXCR, producing one record per CDR3 protein. The table records over 700,000 distinct CDR3 sequences, around 20% of them present only once. Overall study findings and caveats: As reported, disease-linked clones showed significant enrichment in matched ankylosing spondylitis synovial fluid. Disease-linked clones, CD8+, were relatively rare in peripheral blood. There was a TCR beta motif, made of several highly homologous variants, that appeared characteristic of ankylosing spondylitis blood. Some motif variants were previously reported in reactive arthritis synovial fluid and blood.

The chain uses TRBV4-1 and TRBJ2-3; 7 bases are a match to TRBD2. This TCR came from a male donor with ankylosing spondylitis. The sample taken for sequencing was blood, either unsorted or a sorted T cell fraction (not recorded which). The CDR3 spells CASSQDREGTDTQYF. CDR3 nucleotides: TGCGCCAGCAGCCAAGATCGGGAGGGCACAGATACGCAGTATTTT.